This TCR beta chain originates from a study of shared clonotypes between healthy human individuals. General study results and limits: Estimated richness was generally greater in naive than memory subsets. Clonotypes shared by all four sorted-subset donors had higher generation probabilities than non-shared clonotypes.

V shed 3 bases and J shed 2 bases, with 13 bases lying between them. This CDR3 has 14 amino acids. Germline lookup yields CDR1 GTSNPN and CDR2 SVGIG (reference sequence). Note on this clone: As yet, its antigen is unknown.

In the authors' methods: Filtering differed for immunoSEQ, which gave only junction sequences without quality scores. Profiling relied on immunoSEQ multiplex PCR, and the TCRdb table lists in-frame clones only, not all of them. V, J and clone size are those of that table, while D and trimming were read from the DNA. The repertoire consists of hundreds of thousands of clones, with less than 85% occurring once and the leading ten covering around 10%. The sample was memory CD4+ T cells sorted from blood. The subset is: CD45RA-negative fraction. The source of this sequence is a man younger than 40 in good health. The V gene is TRBV30, the J gene TRBJ2-5; D perhaps matches TRBD1 (5 bases). The CDR3 DNA sequence: TGTGCCTGGAGCATAGGGGCCAAGCAAGAGACCCAGTACTTC. Translating it yields CAWSIGAKQETQYF. Looking up the rest from reference TRBV30 and TRBJ2-5 gives the full variable domain: SQTIHQWPATLVQPVGSPLSLECTVEGTSNPNLYWYRQAAGRGLQLLFYSVGIGQISSEVPQNLSASRPQDRQFILSSKKLLLSDSGFYLCAWSIGAKQETQYFGPGTRLLVL.